This TCR beta chain stems from a study of CXCR3-negative and CXCR3-positive naive CD8 T cells. UMI-labeled TRB cDNA libraries were prepared by 5' RACE. TCRdb reprocessed the 5' RACE reads and keeps a single row for each CDR3 protein, giving no DNA. The table lists more than 65,000 distinct CDR3 sequences. Germline assignment: CDR1 SGHVS and CDR2 FNYEAQ. The CDR3 is 15 amino acids. The sequencing sample was made of naive CXCR3- CD8+ T cells from blood. Subset meaning: CD45RO-CCR7+CD27+CD95- naive CD8+ T cells lacking CXCR3 (TNR3-). This receptor was obtained from a human donor in good health. Some clones in this sample may be carry-over from other donors' samples. The chain has TRBV7-6 and TRBJ1-4; TCRdb's assignment of TRBD1 cannot be checked, as there is no DNA. Here the CDR3 reads CASSYTGATNEKLFF.